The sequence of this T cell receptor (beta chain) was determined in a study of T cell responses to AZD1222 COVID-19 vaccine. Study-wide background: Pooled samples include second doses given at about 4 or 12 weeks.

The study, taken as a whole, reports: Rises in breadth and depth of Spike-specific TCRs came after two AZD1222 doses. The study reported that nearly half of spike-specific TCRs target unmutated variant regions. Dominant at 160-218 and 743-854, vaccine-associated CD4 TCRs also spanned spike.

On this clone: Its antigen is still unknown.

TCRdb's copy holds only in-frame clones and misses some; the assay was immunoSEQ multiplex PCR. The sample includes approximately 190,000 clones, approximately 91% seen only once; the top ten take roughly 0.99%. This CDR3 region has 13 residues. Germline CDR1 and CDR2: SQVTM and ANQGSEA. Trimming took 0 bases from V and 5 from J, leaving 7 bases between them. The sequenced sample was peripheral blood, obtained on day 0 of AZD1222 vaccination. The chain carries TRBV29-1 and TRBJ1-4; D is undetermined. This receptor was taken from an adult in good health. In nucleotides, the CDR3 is TGCAGCGTTGAAGATCGGCGGAATGAAAAACTGTTTTTT. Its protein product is CSVEDRRNEKLFF.